The T cell receptor beta chain described here comes from a study of tumor-infiltrating lymphocytes in primary liver carcinoma. Study as a whole: In every tissue type, samples returned a similar yield of roughly 3.65 to 8 million productive TCRbeta reads.

This CDR3 comprises 18 residues. The germline V gene encodes CDR1 MNHEY and CDR2 SVGAGI. Germline trimming cut 7 bases from V and 4 bases from J; bases unmatched to any gene: 11. Constant-region priming of around 490 ng total RNA yielded TCR beta cDNA. Slightly modified ARM-PCR with three nested multiplex PCR rounds yielded TCR beta libraries. Amplification in the first two PCR rounds was performed using TRBV1-TRBV30 forward primers and a C-beta reverse primer for around 10 cycles each. TCRdb reprocessed the multiplex PCR reads with MiXCR, giving one entry per CDR3 protein. Of roughly 180,000 distinct CDR3 sequences in the sample, about 55% were seen once. RNA was extracted from whole blood without cell sorting, alongside germline DNA. Patients carried chronic HBV infection without prior treatment. The collection of 4 to 5 milliliters of peripheral blood preceded surgery.

The chain recombines TRBV6-5 with TRBJ2-2; 14 nucleotides align to TRBD2. This clonotype was sampled from a man aged 35 to 55 with primary liver carcinoma and hepatitis B virus infection. Material for sequencing was peripheral blood. CDR3 amino acids: CASTAGTSGREGTGELFF. The CDR3 bases are TGTGCCAGCACCGCAGGGACTAGCGGGAGAGAGGGCACCGGGGAGCTGTTTTTT.